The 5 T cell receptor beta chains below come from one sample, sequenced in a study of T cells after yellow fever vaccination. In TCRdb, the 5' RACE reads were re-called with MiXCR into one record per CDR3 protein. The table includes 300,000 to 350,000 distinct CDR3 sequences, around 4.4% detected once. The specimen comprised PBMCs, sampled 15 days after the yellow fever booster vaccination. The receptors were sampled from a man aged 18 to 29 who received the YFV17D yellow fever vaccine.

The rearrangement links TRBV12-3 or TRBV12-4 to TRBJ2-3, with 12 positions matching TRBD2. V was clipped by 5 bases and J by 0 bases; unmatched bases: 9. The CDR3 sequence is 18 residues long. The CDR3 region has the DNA TGTGCCAGCAGTCCCCGGACTAGCGGGGTAATAAGCACAGATACGCAGTATTTT. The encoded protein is CASSPRTSGVISTDTQYF.

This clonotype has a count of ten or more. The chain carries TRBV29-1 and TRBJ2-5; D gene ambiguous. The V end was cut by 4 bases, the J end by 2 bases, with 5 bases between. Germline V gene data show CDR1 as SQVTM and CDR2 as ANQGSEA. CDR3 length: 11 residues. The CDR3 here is CSVGLQETQYF. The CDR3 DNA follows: TGCAGCGTTGGTCTACAAGAGACCCAGTACTTC.

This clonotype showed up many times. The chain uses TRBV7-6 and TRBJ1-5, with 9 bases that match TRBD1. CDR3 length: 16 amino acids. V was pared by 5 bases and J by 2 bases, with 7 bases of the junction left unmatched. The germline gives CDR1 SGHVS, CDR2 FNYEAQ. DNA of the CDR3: TGTGCCAGCAGCCCCAACAGGGGGCTCGGCAATCAGCCCCAGCATTTT. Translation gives CASSPNRGLGNQPQHF.

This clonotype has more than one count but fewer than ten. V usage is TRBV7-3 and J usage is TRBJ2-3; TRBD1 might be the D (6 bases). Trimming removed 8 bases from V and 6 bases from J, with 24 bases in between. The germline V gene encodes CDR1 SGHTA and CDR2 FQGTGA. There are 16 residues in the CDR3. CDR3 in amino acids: CASSTGQSRIVDTQYF. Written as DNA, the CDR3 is TGTGCCAGCTCGACCGGACAGTCCCGTATCGTCGATACGCAGTATTTT. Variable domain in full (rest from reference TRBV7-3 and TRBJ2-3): GAGVSQTPSNKVTEKGKYVELRCDPISGHTALYWYRQSLGQGPEFLIYFQGTGAADDSGLPNDRFFAVRPEGSVSTLKIQRTERGDSAVYLCASSTGQSRIVDTQYFGPGTRLTVL.

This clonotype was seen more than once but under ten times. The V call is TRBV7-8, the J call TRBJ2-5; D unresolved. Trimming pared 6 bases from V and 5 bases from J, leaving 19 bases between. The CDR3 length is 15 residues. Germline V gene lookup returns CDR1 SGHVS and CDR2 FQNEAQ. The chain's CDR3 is CASRYPGSLGETQYF. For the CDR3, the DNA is TGTGCCAGCAGATATCCGGGCTCTTTAGGGGAGACCCAGTACTTC.